This T cell receptor (beta chain) was identified in a study of shared clonotypes between healthy human individuals (dated by TCRdb to 2020 to 2022). Background on the whole study: The cohort included a few men and a couple of women between 18 and 49 years of age. For each donor, three plates each were used for CD4 naive and CD4 memory, two plates were used for CD8 naive, and one plate was used for CD8 memory. To estimate repertoire size and how much clonotype sharing occurs between individuals, the study deeply sequenced the blood TCR repertoires of several healthy adults. Libraries were prepared and TCR repertoires were sequenced by different laboratories using diverse techniques, in order to increase sequencing depth and limit assay-specific biases. Between about 0.8 and 9 billion PBMCs per donor were obtained by leukapheresis.

Based on the germline V gene, the CDR1 and CDR2 sequences are SNHLY and FYNNEI. Trimming costs V 10 bases and J 0 bases, and their ends lie 16 bases apart. The CDR3, from cysteine to phenylalanine, totals 15 residues. The sequence is cut down to CDR3 DNA, 45 bases in frame from base 1. TCR CDR3 regions were amplified from genomic DNA by multiplex PCR using the deep immunoSEQ assay. Extracted genomic DNA from each cell subset was spread evenly across all wells of several immunoSEQ 96-well plates, with each plate serving as a replicate. For sorted subsets, roughly 200 ng of genomic DNA, equivalent to around 31,000 T cell genomes, went into each replicate PCR. Purified libraries were measured with a Qubit 3.0 fluorometer, size-checked on a Bioanalyzer 2100, and measured again with the KAPA Library Quantification kit. A separate single-read 150-cycle Illumina NextSeq 550 flow cell was used to sequence each immunoSEQ 96-well plate. The paper's data handling went like this. The immunoSEQ output contained only junctional sequences without quality scores, so filtering could not match that applied to full-length reads. To assign V/J genes and CDR3, sequences were annotated using PyIR, a Python wrapper for IgBLAST v1.9, with IMGT germline references. Reads with weak V/J assignments (E-value above 1e-6), missing CDR3, stop codons, out-of-frame junctions, or ambiguous translated residues were removed. V3J clonotypes were defined by identical inferred V gene, J gene, and CDR3 amino acid sequence. Percentage overlap between repertoires was calculated by dividing the number of shared unique clonotypes by the size of the smaller repertoire. Three approaches were used to assess repertoire richness: RTK rarefaction, the Chao1 estimator, and Recon v2.1 estimates of unobserved clonotypes. Generation probabilities for all TCRbeta clonotypes obtained by the gDNA method from a few donors were computed using OLGA. TCRdb took over this immuneACCESS table, retaining in-frame rearrangements with V and J assigned. Such tables are incomplete; in checked studies, under half of the missing clones stem from an unresolved V gene, and the remainder is unexplained. D and trimming come from the DNA, and the V and J calls and clone size come from that table. The sample has about 580,000 clones on record, roughly 98% of them singletons. The ten biggest clones cover 0.3% of the sample.

For the CD8 naive samples, CD45RO-negative cells were positively selected for CCR7, yielding a CD45RA+CCR7+ population from which TemRA cells were excluded. Donors were healthy HIV-negative adults with no recently reported acute infections or vaccinations. Every donor was a Caucasian adult residing in Nashville, Tennessee, USA. Blood was obtained by leukapheresis, after which PBMCs were separated by Ficoll-Histopaque density gradient centrifugation and cryopreserved in liquid nitrogen vapor phase. Analytical flow cytometry was used to check the purity and quantity of each magnetically sorted T cell population. Genomic DNA was isolated from every sorted fraction and measured by UV absorbance on a Nanodrop 2000c. The research as a whole found: Sampling was restricted to blood, and TCR repertoires in tissues likely differ from the TCR repertoires found in blood. Higher generation probabilities were observed for clonotypes shared by all four sorted-subset donors than for non-shared clonotypes. Naive subsets generally had larger estimated clonotype richness than memory subsets did. Because the study included a small number of donors, the genetic and exposure-history diversity represented was limited. When four donors were compared, the shared fraction of clonotypes was about 5% for naive CD4, around 4% for naive CD8, 2.3% for memory CD4, and less than 0.45% for memory CD8. Incomplete sequencing was indicated by rarefaction of sorted-subset datasets, despite the large sequencing depth. Pairwise subsampling indicated that sequencing depth was expected to affect the degree of clonotype sharing among donors.

To note about this clone: Its antigen remains unidentified. The input lacks base qualities; no much larger clone sits a single base away.

The sample comprised naive CD8+ T cells sorted from blood. This specimen's cell subset or site label, per the study, means: CD45RA+CCR7+. The chain employs TRBV2 and TRBJ2-1; the D segment could be TRBD2, given 5 matching bases. This clonotype originated in a young man in good health. The CDR3 reads CATTEGGSSYNEQFF. The nucleotide sequence is given as TGTGCCACTACCGAGGGCGGTAGCTCCTACAATGAGCAGTTCTTC.